Each of the 22 T cell receptor beta chains below was sequenced from the same sample in a study of cytomegalovirus exposure and HLA in healthy donors. Vbeta (60) and Jbeta (13) primers were used in the PCR. The repertoire was sequenced with immunoSEQ multiplex PCR; TCRdb's copy has only in-frame clones and lacks some. This sample's table has about 160,000 clones. Input material: PBMCs. These receptors were collected from a woman aged 45-60 years in good health and CMV-seronegative.

The rearrangement joins TRBV18 to TRBJ1-1; 8 bases agree with TRBD1. V gave up 4 bases and J gave up 5 bases; unmatched junction bases: 6. There are 14 residues in the CDR3. Germline loops: CDR1 KGHSH, CDR2 LQKENI. Here the CDR3 DNA reads TGTGCCAGCTCACTTACAGGGGGTACGACTGAAGCTTTCTTT. It translates to CASSLTGGTTEAFF.

V and J are TRBV6-1 and TRBJ2-7, with D possibly matching TRBD1 (5 bases). Per germline, CDR1 MNHNS and CDR2 SASEGT. Trimming left V 7 bases short and J 3 bases short, with 10 bases between. CDR3 length: 12 amino acids. This CDR3 is CASTRQFYEQYF. CDR3 in DNA: TGTGCCAGCACGCGACAGTTCTACGAGCAGTACTTC.

The CDR3, as DNA: TGTGCCAGCAGCGTAGCAGGGGTCGGAAACACCATATATTTT. Translating gives CASSVAGVGNTIYF. The chain is built from TRBV9 and TRBJ1-3; possibly TRBD1 for D (6 bases). The V and J ends lost 0 bases and 4 bases respectively, with 8 bases between them. The CDR3 totals 14 residues. Germline V gene sequence: CDR1 SGDLS, CDR2 YYNGEE.

The V gene is TRBV19, the J gene TRBJ1-1; D remains unclear. Germline lookup yields CDR1 LNHDA and CDR2 SQIVND (reference sequence). Trimming took off 5 bases at V and 7 bases at J, with 11 bases between the two ends. The CDR3 loop spans 12 amino acids. The DNA for the CDR3 is TGTGCCAGTAGTTCTTCGGGATATGAAGCTTTCTTT. This codes for CASSSSGYEAFF. Based on the CDR3 plus reference TRBV19 and TRBJ1-1, the full variable domain is DGGITQSPKYLFRKEGQNVTLSCEQNLNHDAMYWYRQDPGQGLRLIYYSQIVNDFQKGDIAEGYSVSREKKESFPLTVTSAQKNPTAFYLCASSSSGYEAFFGQGTRLTVV.

This chain connects TRBV7-3 to TRBJ2-1, with D possibly matching TRBD2 (5 bases). The V gene's germline CDR1 is SGHTA and CDR2 FQGTGA. Trimming took off 2 bases at V and 8 bases at J, with 16 bases between the two ends. The CDR3 is 15 residues long. The DNA of the CDR3 is TGTGCCAGCAGCTTAGTGGGGAGAGAGTACGATGAGCAGTTCTTC. Translating gives CASSLVGREYDEQFF.

As DNA, the CDR3 is TGTGCCAGCAGCCCCAGCGGGAACGTGAATGAGCAGTTCTTC. Its translation is CASSPSGNVNEQFF. The chain carries TRBV5-4 and TRBJ2-1; 7 nucleotides align to TRBD2. Germline CDR1 SGHNT, CDR2 YYREEE (reference sequence). The CDR3 contains 14 residues. The V and J ends lost 4 bases and 7 bases, in that order; junction bases with no gene match: 8.

As DNA, the CDR3 is TGCGCCAGCAGCTTGACAGATTGGGCTGAAGCTTTCTTT. It codes for CASSLTDWAEAFF. The rearrangement links TRBV5-1 to TRBJ1-1; D not resolved. The germline V and J ends were trimmed by 1 base and 6 bases, with 10 bases remaining between them. The germline V gene encodes CDR1 SGHRS and CDR2 YFSETQ. This CDR3 contains 13 residues.

V is TRBV5-6 and J is TRBJ1-2; a possible D gene is TRBD1 (5 bases). The CDR3 spans 17 residues. V dropped 3 bases and J dropped 6 bases, with 24 bases sitting between them. Germline lookup yields CDR1 SGHDT and CDR2 YYEEEE. CDR3 in DNA: TGTGCCAGCAGCTGGCCATCTTGGGGCCGTCGAAGCGATGGCTACACCTTC. Residues: CASSWPSWGRRSDGYTF.

The rearrangement uses TRBV2 and TRBJ2-7, with D unresolved. Germline-derived CDR1 and CDR2 are SNHLY and FYNNEI. This CDR3 comprises 13 residues. V lost 5 bases and J lost 0, with 8 bases in between. CDR3 nucleotide sequence: TGTGCCAGCAGTCACGCGATCTCCTACGAGCAGTACTTC. It specifies CASSHAISYEQYF.

The genes are TRBV5-6 and TRBJ1-2; 10 bases agree with TRBD1. Germline V gene sequence: CDR1 SGHDT, CDR2 YYEEEE. There are 15 residues in the CDR3. V shed 2 bases and J 4 bases; nucleotides not matched to a gene: 5. The CDR3 DNA reads TGTGCCAGCAGCTTACCGGGACAGGGGACCTATGGCTACACCTTC. Translation gives CASSLPGQGTYGYTF.

V gene TRBV5-1 combines with J gene TRBJ1-6; D remains ambiguous. The CDR3 covers 17 residues. Germline CDR1 and CDR2: SGHRS and YFSETQ. Trimming took off 0 bases at V and 0 bases at J, with 10 bases between the two ends. CDR3 nucleotide sequence: TGCGCCAGCAGCTTGGACTTTTCTAGCTCCTATAATTCACCCCTCCACTTT. The encoded protein is CASSLDFSSSYNSPLHF.

V is TRBV5-4 and J is TRBJ2-7, with a weak D call TRBD1 (6 bases). Between the trimmed V and J ends, which lost 4 bases and 0 bases, there was a span of 20 bases. The CDR3 has 17 amino acids. CDR1 and CDR2 from the germline V gene are SGHNT and YYREEE (reference sequence). The CDR3 here is CASSHGTPKPSSYEQYF. CDR3 coding DNA: TGTGCCAGCAGCCATGGGACACCAAAACCCTCCTCCTACGAGCAGTACTTC. The full variable domain, in which reference TRBV5-4 and TRBJ2-7 provide the parts outside the CDR3, is ETGVTQSPTHLIKTRGQQVTLRCSSQSGHNTVSWYQQALGQGPQFIFQYYREEENGRGNFPPRFSGLQFPNYSSELNVNALELDDSALYLCASSHGTPKPSSYEQYFGPGTRLTVT.

CDR3: CASSSPAITGVLAYEQYF. The CDR3 nucleotides are TGTGCCAGCAGCTCGCCCGCTATAACAGGGGTTTTAGCCTACGAGCAGTACTTC. The chain links TRBV7-9 to TRBJ2-7, with TRBD1 matching over 7 bases. Germline CDR1 and CDR2: SEHNR and FQNEAQ (reference sequence). The V gene end was trimmed by 4 bases and the J gene end by 2 bases; junction bases not matched to a gene: 17. The CDR3 contains 18 residues.

The gene calls are TRBV4-1 and TRBJ2-1; 8 positions agree with TRBD1. CDR1 and CDR2 (germline): MGHRA, YSYEKL. The CDR3 has 14 residues. With 4 bases clipped from V and 5 bases from J, the junction kept 4 bases outside the gene matches. The CDR3 DNA sequence: TGCGCCAGCAGCCCGAGACAGGGGAACAATGAGCAGTTCTTC. Translated: CASSPRQGNNEQFF.

The gene calls are TRBV25-1 and TRBJ1-4; D remains ambiguous. Germline V gene sequence: CDR1 MGHDK, CDR2 SYGVNS. With 8 bases removed from V and 8 bases from J, the gap between germline ends came to 21 bases. This CDR3 region has 15 residues. The DNA of the CDR3 is TGTGCCAGCTCCCTAGGCGGCCGGGCGGGGGAAAAACTGTTTTTT. This gives the protein CASSLGGRAGEKLFF. Full variable domain (remainder filled in from reference TRBV25-1 and TRBJ1-4): EADIYQTPRYLVIGTGKKITLECSQTMGHDKMYWYQQDPGMELHLIHYSYGVNSTEKGDLSSESTVSRIRTEHFPLTLESARPSHTSQYLCASSLGGRAGEKLFFGSGTQLSVL.

The CDR3 spells CASSVIGTGRKLFF. DNA of the CDR3: TGTGCCAGCAGCGTAATTGGGACTGGACGAAAACTGTTTTTT. The chain recombines TRBV7-9 with TRBJ1-4; maybe TRBD1 (5 bases). Germline V gene data show CDR1 as SEHNR and CDR2 as FQNEAQ (reference sequence). This CDR3 has 14 amino acids. The V end lost 5 bases, the J end lost 10 bases, and 17 bases lay between the germline ends.

Concerning this clone itself: Other DNA sequences in the sample encode the same CDR3. The CDR3 here is CASSFGTDPYEQYF. In DNA form, the CDR3 reads TGTGCCAGCAGCTTCGGGACAGATCCCTACGAGCAGTACTTC. The V and J genes are TRBV7-3 and TRBJ2-7; 7 positions match TRBD1. The V segment lost 3 bases and the J segment 2 bases; nucleotides outside the gene matches: 4. The CDR3 runs 14 residues. Germline CDR1 and CDR2: SGHTA and FQGTGA.

The chain recombines TRBV28 with TRBJ2-4, with D possibly matching TRBD2 (5 bases). V was pared by 4 bases and J by 8 bases, with 15 bases between. The CDR3 covers 14 residues. Germline CDR1 reads MDHEN; CDR2 reads SYDVKM. This chain's CDR3 is CASSYPGQEDIQYF. CDR3 bases: TGTGCCAGCAGTTACCCGGGCCAGGAGGACATTCAGTACTTC.

The gene calls are TRBV6-1 and TRBJ1-2; 8 bases map to TRBD1. The junction had 7 bases not matched to a gene; V was cut back by 3 bases and J by 4 bases. The CDR3 runs 15 residues. Germline assignment: CDR1 MNHNS and CDR2 SASEGT. The CDR3 here is CASSDIGQGSYGYTF. The CDR3 nucleotides read TGTGCCAGCAGTGATATTGGACAGGGAAGCTATGGCTACACCTTC.

The chain employs TRBV5-8 and TRBJ2-1; D call uncertain. Germline V lookup: CDR1 SGHTS, CDR2 YDEGEE. The CDR3 length is 11 residues. Trimming cost V 2 bases and J 7 bases, with 4 bases left between them. The CDR3 region has the DNA TGTGCCAGCAGCTTTCGGAATGAGCAGTTCTTC. The encoded protein is CASSFRNEQFF.

The chain has TRBV25-1 and TRBJ1-2; 8 bases match TRBD1. After removal of 4 bases from V and 0 bases from J, the junction contained 7 bases not matched to a gene. In germline, CDR1 is MGHDK, CDR2 SYGVNS. This CDR3 comprises 16 residues. The CDR3 DNA reads TGTGCCAGCAGTGGGGGGACAGGAAACTCTAACTATGGCTACACCTTC. Residues: CASSGGTGNSNYGYTF.

This chain links TRBV28 with TRBJ2-2; 8 bases line up with TRBD2. The CDR3 has 17 residues. Germline V gives CDR1 MDHEN, CDR2 SYDVKM. V gave up 2 bases and J gave up 6 bases; unmatched junction bases: 11. The CDR3: CASSLIGAGVSAGELFF. CDR3 bases: TGTGCCAGCAGTTTAATAGGAGCGGGAGTTTCCGCCGGGGAGCTGTTTTTT.